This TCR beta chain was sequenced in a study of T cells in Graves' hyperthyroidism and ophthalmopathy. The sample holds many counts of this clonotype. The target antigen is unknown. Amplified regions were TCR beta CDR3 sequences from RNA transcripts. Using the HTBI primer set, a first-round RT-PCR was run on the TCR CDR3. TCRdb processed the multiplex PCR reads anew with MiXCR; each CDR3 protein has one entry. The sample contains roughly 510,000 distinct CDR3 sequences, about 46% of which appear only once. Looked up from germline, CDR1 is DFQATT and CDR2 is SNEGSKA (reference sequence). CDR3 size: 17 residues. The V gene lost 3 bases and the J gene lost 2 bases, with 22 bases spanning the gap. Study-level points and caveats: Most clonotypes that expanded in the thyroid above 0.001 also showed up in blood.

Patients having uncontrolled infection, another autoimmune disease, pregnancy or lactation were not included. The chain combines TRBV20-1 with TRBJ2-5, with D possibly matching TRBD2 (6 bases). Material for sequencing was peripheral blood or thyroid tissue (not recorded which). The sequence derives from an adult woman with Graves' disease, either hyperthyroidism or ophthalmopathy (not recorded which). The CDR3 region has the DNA TGCAGTGCTAGGGCCCCCCTGGGACTGACTGAACAAGAGACCCAGTACTTC. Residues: CSARAPLGLTEQETQYF.